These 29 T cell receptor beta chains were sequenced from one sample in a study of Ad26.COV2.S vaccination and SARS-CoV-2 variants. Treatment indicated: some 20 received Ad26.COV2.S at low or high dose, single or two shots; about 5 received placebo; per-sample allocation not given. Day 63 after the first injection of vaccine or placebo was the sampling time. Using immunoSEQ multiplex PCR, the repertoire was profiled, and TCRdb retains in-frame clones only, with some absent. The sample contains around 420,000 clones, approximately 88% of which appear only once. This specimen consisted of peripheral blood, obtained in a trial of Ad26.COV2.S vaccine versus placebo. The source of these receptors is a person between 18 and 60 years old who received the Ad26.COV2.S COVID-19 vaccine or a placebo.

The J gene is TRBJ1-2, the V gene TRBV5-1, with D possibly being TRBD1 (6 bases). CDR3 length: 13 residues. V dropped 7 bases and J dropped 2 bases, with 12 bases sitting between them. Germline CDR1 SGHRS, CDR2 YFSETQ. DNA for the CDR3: TGCGCCAGCTCGGACAGCGGGAACTATGGCTACACCTTC. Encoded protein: CASSDSGNYGYTF.

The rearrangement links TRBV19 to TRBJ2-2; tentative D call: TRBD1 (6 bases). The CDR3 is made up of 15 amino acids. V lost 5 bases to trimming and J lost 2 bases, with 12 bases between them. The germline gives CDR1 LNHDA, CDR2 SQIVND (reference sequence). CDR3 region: CASSSRQANTGELFF. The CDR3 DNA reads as TGTGCCAGTAGTTCCAGACAGGCTAACACCGGGGAGCTGTTTTTT. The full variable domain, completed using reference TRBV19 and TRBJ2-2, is DGGITQSPKYLFRKEGQNVTLSCEQNLNHDAMYWYRQDPGQGLRLIYYSQIVNDFQKGDIAEGYSVSREKKESFPLTVTSAQKNPTAFYLCASSSRQANTGELFFGEGSRLTVL.

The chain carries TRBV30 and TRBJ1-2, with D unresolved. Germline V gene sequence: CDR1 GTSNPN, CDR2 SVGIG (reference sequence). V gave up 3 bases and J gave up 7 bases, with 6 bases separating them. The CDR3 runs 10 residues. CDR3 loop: CAWREGGYTF. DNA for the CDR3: TGTGCCTGGAGAGAAGGTGGCTACACCTTC.

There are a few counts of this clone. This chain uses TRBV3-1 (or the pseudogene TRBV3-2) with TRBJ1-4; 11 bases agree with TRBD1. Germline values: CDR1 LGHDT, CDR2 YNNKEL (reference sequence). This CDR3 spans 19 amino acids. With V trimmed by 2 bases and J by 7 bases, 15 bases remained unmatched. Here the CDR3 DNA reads TGTGCCAGCAGCCAAAGGGGGTGGACAGGGGGCGAGGATCGTGAAAAACTGTTTTTT. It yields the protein CASSQRGWTGGEDREKLFF.

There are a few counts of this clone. The CDR3 DNA sequence: TGCAGCGTTGCACCGGGAGGGGGACTGAACTATGGCTACACCTTC. As protein: CSVAPGGGLNYGYTF. The V call is TRBV29-1, the J call TRBJ1-2; TRBD1 is a possible D gene (6 bases). Germline assignment: CDR1 SQVTM and CDR2 ANQGSEA. The germline V and J ends were trimmed by 4 bases and 2 bases, with 17 bases remaining between them. The CDR3 is made up of 15 amino acids.

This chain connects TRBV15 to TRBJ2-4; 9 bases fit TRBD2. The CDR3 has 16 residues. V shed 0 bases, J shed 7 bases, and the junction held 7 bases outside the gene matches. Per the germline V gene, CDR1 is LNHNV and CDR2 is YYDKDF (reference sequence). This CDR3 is CATSRDVGLAGNIQYF. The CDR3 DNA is TGTGCCACCAGCAGAGATGTGGGACTAGCAGGGAACATTCAGTACTTC. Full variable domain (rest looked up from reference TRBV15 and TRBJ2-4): DAMVIQNPRYQVTQFGKPVTLSCSQTLNHNVMYWYQQKSSQAPKLLFHYYDKDFNNEADTPDNFQSRRPNTSFCFLDIRSPGLGDTAMYLCATSRDVGLAGNIQYFGAGTRLSVL.

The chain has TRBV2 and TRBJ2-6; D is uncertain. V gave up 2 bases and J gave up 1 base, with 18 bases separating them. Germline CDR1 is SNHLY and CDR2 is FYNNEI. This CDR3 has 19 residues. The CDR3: CASSERRQSYASGANVLTF. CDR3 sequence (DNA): TGTGCCAGCAGTGAAAGAAGGCAGTCGTACGCATCTGGGGCCAACGTCCTGACTTTC.

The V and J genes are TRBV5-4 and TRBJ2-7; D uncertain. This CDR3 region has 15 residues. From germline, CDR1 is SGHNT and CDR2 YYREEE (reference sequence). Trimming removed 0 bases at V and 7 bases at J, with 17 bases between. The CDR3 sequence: CASSLAARYDPEQYF. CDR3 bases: TGTGCCAGCAGCTTGGCCGCGAGGTACGATCCGGAGCAGTACTTC.

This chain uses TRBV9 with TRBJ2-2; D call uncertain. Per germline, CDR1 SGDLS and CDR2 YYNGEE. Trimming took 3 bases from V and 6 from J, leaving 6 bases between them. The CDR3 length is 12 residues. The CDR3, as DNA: TGTGCCAGCAGCGACGGACCCGGGGAGCTGTTTTTT. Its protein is CASSDGPGELFF.

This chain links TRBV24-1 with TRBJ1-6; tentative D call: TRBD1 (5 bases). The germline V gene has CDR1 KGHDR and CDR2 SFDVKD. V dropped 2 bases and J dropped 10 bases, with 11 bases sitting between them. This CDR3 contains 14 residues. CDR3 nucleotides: TGTGCCACCAGTGATTCCCGGGGGAGCTCACCCCTCCACTTT. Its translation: CATSDSRGSSPLHF.

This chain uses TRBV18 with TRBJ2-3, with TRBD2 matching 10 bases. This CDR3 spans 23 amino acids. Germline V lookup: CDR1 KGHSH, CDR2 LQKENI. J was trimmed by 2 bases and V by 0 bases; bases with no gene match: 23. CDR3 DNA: TGTGCCAGCTCACCACCGAGCGGGGGGGCCCGAACATATCTAACGAAAACCACAGATACGCAGTATTTT. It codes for CASSPPSGGARTYLTKTTDTQYF.

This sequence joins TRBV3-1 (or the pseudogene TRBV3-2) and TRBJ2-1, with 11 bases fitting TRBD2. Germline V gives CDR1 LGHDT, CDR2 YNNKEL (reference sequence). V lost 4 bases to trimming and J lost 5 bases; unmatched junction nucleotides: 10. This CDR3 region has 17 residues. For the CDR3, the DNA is TGTGCCAGCAGCCTAGGGACGACTAGCGGGGTTCACAATGAGCAGTTCTTC. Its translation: CASSLGTTSGVHNEQFF.

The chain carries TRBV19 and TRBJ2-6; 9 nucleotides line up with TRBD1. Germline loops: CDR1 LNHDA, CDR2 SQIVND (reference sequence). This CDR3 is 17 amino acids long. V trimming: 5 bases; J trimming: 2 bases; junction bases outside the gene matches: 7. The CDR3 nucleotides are TGTGCCAGTAGTCCTACCCGGACAGGGGCTGGGGCCAACGTCCTGACTTTC. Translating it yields CASSPTRTGAGANVLTF. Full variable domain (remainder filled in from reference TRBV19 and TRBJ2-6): DGGITQSPKYLFRKEGQNVTLSCEQNLNHDAMYWYRQDPGQGLRLIYYSQIVNDFQKGDIAEGYSVSREKKESFPLTVTSAQKNPTAFYLCASSPTRTGAGANVLTFGAGSRLTVL.

As DNA, the CDR3 is TGTGCCAGCAGTTACTGTAGGGGAAAGGGGAGCAATCAGCCCCAGCATTTT. It translates to CASSYCRGKGSNQPQHF. The chain employs TRBV6-7 and TRBJ1-5; D perhaps matches TRBD1 (5 bases). TRBV6-7 is known as an ORF, though its function is uncertain. The length of the CDR3 is 17 residues. Trimming cost V 1 base and J 1 base, with 14 bases left between them.

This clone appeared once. The CDR3: CAISDDTSSRETQYF. In DNA form, the CDR3 reads TGTGCCATCAGTGATGACACCTCCTCCAGGGAGACCCAGTACTTC. The chain combines TRBV10-3 with TRBJ2-5; unclear D gene. CDR3 size: 15 residues. The ends were cut back, 3 bases at V and 5 bases at J, with 16 bases in the middle. The germline V gene has CDR1 ENHRY and CDR2 SYGVKD.

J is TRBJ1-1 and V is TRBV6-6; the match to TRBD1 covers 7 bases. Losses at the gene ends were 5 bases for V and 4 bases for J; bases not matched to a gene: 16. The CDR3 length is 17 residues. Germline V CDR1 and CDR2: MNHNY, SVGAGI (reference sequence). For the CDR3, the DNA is TGTGCCAGCAGTCACCCCCTTAGGAGGGGGCTAGGCACTGAAGCTTTCTTT. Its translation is CASSHPLRRGLGTEAFF.

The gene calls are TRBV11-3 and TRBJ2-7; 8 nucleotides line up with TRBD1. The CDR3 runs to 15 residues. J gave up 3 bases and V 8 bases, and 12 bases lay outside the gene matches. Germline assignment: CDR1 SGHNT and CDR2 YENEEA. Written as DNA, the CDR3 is TGTGCCAGCGCCTCGGATGGGACAGGACTCTACGAGCAGTACTTC. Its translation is CASASDGTGLYEQYF.

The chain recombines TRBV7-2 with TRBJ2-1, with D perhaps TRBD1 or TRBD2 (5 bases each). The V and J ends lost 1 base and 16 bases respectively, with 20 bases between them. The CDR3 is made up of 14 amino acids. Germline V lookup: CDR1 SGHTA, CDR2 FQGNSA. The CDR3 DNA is TGTGCCAGCAGCTTAGTTACTCGGGACCCCGTTGAATTCTTC. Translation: CASSLVTRDPVEFF.

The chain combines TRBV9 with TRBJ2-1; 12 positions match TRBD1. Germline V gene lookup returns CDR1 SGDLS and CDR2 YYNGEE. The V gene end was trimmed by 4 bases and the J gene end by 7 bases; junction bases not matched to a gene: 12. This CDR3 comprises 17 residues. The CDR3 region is CASSPRAGTGGFNEQFF. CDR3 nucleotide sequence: TGTGCCAGCAGCCCTCGGGCCGGGACAGGGGGCTTTAATGAGCAGTTCTTC.

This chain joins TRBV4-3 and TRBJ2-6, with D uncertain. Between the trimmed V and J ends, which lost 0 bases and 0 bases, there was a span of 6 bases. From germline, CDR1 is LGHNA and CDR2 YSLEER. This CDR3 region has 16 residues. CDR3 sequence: CASSQEPSSGANVLTF. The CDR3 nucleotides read TGCGCCAGCAGCCAAGAGCCGAGCTCTGGGGCCAACGTCCTGACTTTC.

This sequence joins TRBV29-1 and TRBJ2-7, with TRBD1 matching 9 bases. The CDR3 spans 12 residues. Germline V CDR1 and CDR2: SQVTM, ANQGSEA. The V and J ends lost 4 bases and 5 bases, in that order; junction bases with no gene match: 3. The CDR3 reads CSVGTGAHEQYF. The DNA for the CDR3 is TGCAGCGTTGGGACAGGGGCCCACGAGCAGTACTTC.

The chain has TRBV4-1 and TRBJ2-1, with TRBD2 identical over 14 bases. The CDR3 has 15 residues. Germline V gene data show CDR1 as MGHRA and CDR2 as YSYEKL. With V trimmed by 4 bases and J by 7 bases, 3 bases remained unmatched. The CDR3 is CASSPRTSGGNEQFF. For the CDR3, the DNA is TGCGCCAGCAGCCCCCGGACTAGCGGGGGGAATGAGCAGTTCTTC.

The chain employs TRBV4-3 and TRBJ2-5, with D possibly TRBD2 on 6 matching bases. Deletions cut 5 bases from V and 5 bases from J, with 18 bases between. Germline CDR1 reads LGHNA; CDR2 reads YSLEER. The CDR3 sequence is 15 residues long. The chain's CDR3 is CASSAPGRGRETQYF. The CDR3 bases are TGCGCCAGCAGCGCTCCAGGACGGGGGAGGGAGACCCAGTACTTC.

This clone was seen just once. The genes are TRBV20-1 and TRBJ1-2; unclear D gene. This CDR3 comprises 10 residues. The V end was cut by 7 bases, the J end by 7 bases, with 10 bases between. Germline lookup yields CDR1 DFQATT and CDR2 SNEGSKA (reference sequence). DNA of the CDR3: TGCAGTGGGCCCCCGAGTGGCTACACCTTC. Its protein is CSGPPSGYTF.

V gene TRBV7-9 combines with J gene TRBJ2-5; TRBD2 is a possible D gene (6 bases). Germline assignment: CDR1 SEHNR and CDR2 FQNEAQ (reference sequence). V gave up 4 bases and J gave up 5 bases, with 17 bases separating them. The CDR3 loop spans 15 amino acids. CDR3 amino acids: CASSSTRLVGETQYF. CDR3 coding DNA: TGTGCCAGCAGCTCCACCCGACTAGTTGGGGAGACCCAGTACTTC.

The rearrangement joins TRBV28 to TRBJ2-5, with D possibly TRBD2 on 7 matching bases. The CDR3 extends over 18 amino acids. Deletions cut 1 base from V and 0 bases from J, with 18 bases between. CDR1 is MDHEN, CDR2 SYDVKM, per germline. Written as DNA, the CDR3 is TGTGCCAGCAGTTTATATTTTGGGGGGGGCTGGTACCAAGAGACCCAGTACTTC. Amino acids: CASSLYFGGGWYQETQYF. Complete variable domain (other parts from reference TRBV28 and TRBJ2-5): DVKVTQSSRYLVKRTGEKVFLECVQDMDHENMFWYRQDPGLGLRLIYFSYDVKMKEKGDIPEGYSVSREKKERFSLILESASTNQTSMYLCASSLYFGGGWYQETQYFGPGTRLLVL.

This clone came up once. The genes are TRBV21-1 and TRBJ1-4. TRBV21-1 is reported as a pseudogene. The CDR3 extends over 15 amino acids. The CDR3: CASSHPVSPNEKLFF. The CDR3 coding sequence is TGTGCCAGCAGCCACCCCGTTAGCCCTAATGAAAAACTGTTTTTT.

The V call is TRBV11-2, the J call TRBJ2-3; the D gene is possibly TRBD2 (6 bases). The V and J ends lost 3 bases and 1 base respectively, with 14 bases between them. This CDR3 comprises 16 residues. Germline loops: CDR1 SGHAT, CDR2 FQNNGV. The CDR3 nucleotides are TGTGCCAGCAGCTTGGTATCCGGGGGAGGCACAGATACGCAGTATTTT. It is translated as CASSLVSGGGTDTQYF.

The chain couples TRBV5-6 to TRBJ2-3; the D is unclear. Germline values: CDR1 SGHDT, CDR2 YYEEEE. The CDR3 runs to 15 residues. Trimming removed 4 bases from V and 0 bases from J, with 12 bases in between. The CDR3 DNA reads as TGTGCCAGCAGCCTCAGAGGAGCTAGCACAGATACGCAGTATTTT. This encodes CASSLRGASTDTQYF.